This T cell receptor beta chain is from a study of blood T cells in healthy people across ages. Study-level points and caveats: TCR beta diversity tracked closely with naive T cell percentage. Among T cells, TCR beta diversity per million cells dropped roughly linearly as age rose.

In regard to this clonotype: Antigen: not known.

Primers used in a second PCR of roughly 6 to 11 cycles were a sample-barcoded 5' primer and a J-beta primer mix. TCRdb re-analysed the 5' RACE reads in MiXCR, keeping a single row per CDR3 protein. The table includes roughly 1,800,000 distinct CDR3 sequences, around half detected once. The germline V gene has CDR1 SGHAT and CDR2 FQNNGV. The CDR3 totals 17 residues. At least 5.5 micrograms of total RNA were extracted per sample. Sequencing used blood. The sequence was collected from a woman between 40 and 50 years old in good health. The genes are TRBV11-2 and TRBJ2-5, with 8 bases aligning to TRBD2. The J call may be faulty, since TRBJ2-7 better matches the DNA end. CDR3 sequence reads: CASSLRRTSTALPEQYF. The CDR3 DNA sequence: TGTGCCAGCAGCTTACGACGGACTAGCACCGCCCTCCCCGAGCAGTACTTC.